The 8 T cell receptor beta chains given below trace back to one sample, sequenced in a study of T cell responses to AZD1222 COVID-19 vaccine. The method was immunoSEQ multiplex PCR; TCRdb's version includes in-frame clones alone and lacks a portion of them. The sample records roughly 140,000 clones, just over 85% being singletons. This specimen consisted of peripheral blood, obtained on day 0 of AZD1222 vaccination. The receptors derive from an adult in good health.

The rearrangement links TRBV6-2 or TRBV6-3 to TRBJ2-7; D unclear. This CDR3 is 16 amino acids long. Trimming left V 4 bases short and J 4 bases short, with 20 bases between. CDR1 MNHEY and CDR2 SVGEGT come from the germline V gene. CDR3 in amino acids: CASSSPGPATSYEQYF. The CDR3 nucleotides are TGTGCCAGCAGTTCGCCGGGTCCCGCTACCTCATACGAGCAGTACTTC.

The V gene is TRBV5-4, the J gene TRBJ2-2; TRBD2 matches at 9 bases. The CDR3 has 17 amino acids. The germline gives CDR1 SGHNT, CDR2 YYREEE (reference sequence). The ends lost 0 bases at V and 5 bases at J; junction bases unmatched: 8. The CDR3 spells CASSLAAASGVTGELFF. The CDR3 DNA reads TGTGCCAGCAGCTTGGCCGCGGCTAGCGGGGTAACCGGGGAGCTGTTTTTT.

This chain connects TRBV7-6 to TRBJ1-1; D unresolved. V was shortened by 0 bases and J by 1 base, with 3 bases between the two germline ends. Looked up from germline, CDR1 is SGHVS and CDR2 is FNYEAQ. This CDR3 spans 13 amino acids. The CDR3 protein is CASSLAENTEAFF. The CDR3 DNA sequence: TGTGCCAGCAGCTTAGCAGAGAACACTGAAGCTTTCTTT.

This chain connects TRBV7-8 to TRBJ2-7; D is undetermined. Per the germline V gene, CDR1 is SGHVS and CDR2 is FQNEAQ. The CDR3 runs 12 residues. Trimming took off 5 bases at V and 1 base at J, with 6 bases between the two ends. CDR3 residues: CASSPHSYEQYF. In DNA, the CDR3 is TGTGCCAGCAGCCCCCATTCCTACGAGCAGTACTTC.

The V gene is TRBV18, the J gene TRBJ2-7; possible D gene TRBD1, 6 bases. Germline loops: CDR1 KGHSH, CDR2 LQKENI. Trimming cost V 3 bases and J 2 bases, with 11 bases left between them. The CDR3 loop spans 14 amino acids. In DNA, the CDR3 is TGTGCCAGCTCACCCCCGGGACAACCCTACGAGCAGTACTTC. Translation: CASSPPGQPYEQYF.

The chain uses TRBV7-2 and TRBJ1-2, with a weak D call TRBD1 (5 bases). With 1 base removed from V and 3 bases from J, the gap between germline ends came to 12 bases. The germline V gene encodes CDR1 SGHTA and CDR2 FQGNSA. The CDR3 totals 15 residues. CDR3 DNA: TGTGCCAGCAGCTTAGTTTCAGGGTCGGACTATGGCTACACCTTC. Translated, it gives CASSLVSGSDYGYTF.

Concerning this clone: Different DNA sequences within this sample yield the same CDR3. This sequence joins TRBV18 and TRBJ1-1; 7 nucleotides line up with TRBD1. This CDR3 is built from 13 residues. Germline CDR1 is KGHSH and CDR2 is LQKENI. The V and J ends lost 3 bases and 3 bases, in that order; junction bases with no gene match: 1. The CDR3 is CASSPQGDTEAFF. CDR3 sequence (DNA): TGTGCCAGCTCACCGCAGGGGGACACTGAAGCTTTCTTT.

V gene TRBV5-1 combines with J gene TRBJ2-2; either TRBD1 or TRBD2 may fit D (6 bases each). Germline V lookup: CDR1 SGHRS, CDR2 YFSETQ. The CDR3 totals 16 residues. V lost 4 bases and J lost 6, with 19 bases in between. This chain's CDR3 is CASSPRGSLASGELFF. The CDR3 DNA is TGCGCCAGCAGCCCCAGGGGTTCACTAGCTTCCGGGGAGCTGTTTTTT.